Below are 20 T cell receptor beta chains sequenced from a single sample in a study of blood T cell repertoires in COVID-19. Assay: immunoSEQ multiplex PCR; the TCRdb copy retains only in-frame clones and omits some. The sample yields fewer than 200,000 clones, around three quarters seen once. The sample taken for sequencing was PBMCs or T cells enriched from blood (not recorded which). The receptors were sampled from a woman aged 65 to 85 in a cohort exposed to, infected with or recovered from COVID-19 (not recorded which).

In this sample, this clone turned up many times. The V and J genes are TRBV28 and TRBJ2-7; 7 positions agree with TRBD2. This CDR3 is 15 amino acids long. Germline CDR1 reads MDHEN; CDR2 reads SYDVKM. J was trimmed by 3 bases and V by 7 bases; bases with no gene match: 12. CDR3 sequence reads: CASTGAGEIYYEQYF. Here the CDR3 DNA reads TGTGCCAGCACCGGGGCGGGAGAAATCTACTACGAGCAGTACTTC.

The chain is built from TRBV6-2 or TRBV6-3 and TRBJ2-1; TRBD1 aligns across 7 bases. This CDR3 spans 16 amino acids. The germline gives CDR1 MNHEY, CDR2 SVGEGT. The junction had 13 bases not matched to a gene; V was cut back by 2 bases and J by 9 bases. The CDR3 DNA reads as TGTGCCAGCAGTTACCAAGGGACAGCGCCAAGAGGTGAGCAGTTCTTC. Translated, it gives CASSYQGTAPRGEQFF.

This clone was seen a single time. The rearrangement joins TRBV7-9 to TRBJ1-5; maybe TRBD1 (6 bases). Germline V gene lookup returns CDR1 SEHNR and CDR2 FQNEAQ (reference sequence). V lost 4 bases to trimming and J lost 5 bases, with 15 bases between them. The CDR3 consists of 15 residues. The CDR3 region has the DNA TGTGCCAGCAGCTCCGCTCGGGGGGGGCATCAGCCCCAGCATTTT. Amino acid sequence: CASSSARGGHQPQHF.

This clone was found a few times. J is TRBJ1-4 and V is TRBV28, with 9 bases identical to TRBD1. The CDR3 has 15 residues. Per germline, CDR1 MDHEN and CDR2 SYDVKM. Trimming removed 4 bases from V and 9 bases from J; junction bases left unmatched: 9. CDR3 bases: TGTGCCAGCAGTTCCTCCGGGACAGGGTTTAAAAAACTGTTTTTT. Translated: CASSSSGTGFKKLFF.

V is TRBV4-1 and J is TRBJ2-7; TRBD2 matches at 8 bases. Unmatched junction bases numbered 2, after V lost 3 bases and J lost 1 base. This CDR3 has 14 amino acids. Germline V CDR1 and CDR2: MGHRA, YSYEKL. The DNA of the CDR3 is TGCGCCAGCAGCCAGGGACTAGTATCCTACGAGCAGTACTTC. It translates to CASSQGLVSYEQYF.

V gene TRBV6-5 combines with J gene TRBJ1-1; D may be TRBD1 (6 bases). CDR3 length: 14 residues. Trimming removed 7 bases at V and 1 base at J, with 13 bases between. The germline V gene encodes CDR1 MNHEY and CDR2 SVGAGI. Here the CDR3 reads CASIQTGSNTEAFF. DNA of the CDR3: TGTGCCAGCATCCAGACAGGTTCGAACACTGAAGCTTTCTTT.

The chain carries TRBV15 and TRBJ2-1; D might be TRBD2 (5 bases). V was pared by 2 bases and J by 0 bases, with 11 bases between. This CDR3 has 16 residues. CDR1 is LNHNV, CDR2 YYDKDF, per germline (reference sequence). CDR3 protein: CATSRKRDSSYNEQFF. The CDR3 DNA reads TGTGCCACCAGCAGAAAACGGGATAGCTCCTACAATGAGCAGTTCTTC. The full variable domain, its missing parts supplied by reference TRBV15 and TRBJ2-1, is DAMVIQNPRYQVTQFGKPVTLSCSQTLNHNVMYWYQQKSSQAPKLLFHYYDKDFNNEADTPDNFQSRRPNTSFCFLDIRSPGLGDTAMYLCATSRKRDSSYNEQFFGPGTRLTVL.

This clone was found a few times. For the CDR3, the DNA is TGCGCCAGCAGCTTGGTAGAGCTAGCGGGAGGAGGCACCGGGGAGCTGTTTTTT. Protein product: CASSLVELAGGGTGELFF. This chain uses TRBV5-1 with TRBJ2-2; TRBD2 agrees at 11 bases. Germline CDR1 SGHRS, CDR2 YFSETQ. The CDR3 loop spans 18 amino acids. V lost 0 bases and J lost 4; bases outside the gene matches: 8.

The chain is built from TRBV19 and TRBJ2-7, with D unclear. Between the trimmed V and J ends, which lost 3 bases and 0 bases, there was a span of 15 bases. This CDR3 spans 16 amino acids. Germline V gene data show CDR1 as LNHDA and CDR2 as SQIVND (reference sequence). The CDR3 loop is CASSMGRSLFSYEQYF. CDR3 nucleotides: TGTGCCAGTAGTATGGGTAGGAGCCTTTTCTCCTACGAGCAGTACTTC.

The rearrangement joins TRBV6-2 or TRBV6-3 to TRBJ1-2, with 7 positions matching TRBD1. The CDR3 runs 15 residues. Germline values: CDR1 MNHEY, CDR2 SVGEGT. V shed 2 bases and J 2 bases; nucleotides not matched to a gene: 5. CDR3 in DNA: TGTGCCAGCAGTTACGGGGGCAGGGGGAACTATGGCTACACCTTC. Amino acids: CASSYGGRGNYGYTF.

As DNA, the CDR3 is TGTGCCAGCAGCGACAGGGGGTCGCCGAACACCGGGGAGCTGTTTTTT. It encodes CASSDRGSPNTGELFF. The V call is TRBV9, the J call TRBJ2-2; 8 bases match TRBD1. Per the germline V gene, CDR1 is SGDLS and CDR2 is YYNGEE. V gave up 3 bases and J gave up 0 bases; unmatched junction bases: 4. This CDR3 has 16 amino acids.

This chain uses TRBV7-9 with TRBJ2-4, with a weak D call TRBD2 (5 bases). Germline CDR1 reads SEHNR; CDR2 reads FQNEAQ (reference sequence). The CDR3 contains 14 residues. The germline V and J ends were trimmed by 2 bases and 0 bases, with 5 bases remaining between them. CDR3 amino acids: CASSLRGAKNIQYF. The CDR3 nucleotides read TGTGCCAGCAGCTTACGGGGAGCCAAAAACATTCAGTACTTC.

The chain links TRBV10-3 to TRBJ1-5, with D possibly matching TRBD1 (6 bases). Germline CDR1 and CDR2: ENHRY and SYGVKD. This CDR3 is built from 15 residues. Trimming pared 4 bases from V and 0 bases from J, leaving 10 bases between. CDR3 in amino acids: CAISATGYSNQPQHF. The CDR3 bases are TGTGCCATCAGTGCAACAGGGTATAGCAATCAGCCCCAGCATTTT.

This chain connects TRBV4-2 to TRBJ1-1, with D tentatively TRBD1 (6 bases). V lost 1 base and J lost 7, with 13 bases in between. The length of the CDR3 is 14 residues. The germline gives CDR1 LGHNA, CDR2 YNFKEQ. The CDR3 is CASSQGQVRGEAFF. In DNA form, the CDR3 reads TGTGCCAGCAGCCAAGGCCAAGTCAGGGGTGAAGCTTTCTTT.

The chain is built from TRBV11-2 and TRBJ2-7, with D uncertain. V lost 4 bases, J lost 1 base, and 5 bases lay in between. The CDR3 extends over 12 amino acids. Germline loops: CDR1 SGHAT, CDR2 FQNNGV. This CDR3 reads CASSYWSYEQYF. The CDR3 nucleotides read TGTGCCAGCAGCTACTGGTCCTACGAGCAGTACTTC. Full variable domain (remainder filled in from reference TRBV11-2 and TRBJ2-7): EAGVAQSPRYKIIEKRQSVAFWCNPISGHATLYWYQQILGQGPKLLIQFQNNGVVDDSQLPKDRFSAERLKGVDSTLKIQPAKLEDSAVYLCASSYWSYEQYFGPGTRLTVT.

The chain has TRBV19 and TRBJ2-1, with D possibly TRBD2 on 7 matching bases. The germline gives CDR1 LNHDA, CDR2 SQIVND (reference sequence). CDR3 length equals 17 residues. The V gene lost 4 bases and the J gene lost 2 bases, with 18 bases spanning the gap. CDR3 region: CASSKGGGGYTYNEQFF. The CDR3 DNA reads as TGTGCCAGTAGTAAGGGGGGAGGGGGTTATACCTACAATGAGCAGTTCTTC.

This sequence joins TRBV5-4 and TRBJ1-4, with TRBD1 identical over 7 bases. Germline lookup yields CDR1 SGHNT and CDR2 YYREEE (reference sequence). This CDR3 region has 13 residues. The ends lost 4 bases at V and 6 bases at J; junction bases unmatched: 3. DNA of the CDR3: TGTGCCAGCAGCGGACAGGCAGATGAAAAACTGTTTTTT. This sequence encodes CASSGQADEKLFF.

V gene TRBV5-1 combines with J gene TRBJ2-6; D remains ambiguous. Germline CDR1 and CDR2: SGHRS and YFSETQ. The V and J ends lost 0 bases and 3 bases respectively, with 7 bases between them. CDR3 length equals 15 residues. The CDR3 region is CASSLVQFGANVLTF. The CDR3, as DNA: TGCGCCAGCAGCTTGGTTCAGTTTGGGGCCAACGTCCTGACTTTC.

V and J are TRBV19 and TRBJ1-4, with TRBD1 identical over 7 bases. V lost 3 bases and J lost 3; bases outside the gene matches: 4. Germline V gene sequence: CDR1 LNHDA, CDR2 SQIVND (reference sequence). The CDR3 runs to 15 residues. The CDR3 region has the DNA TGTGCCAGTAGTATCCGGACAGGACCTAATGAAAAACTGTTTTTT. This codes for CASSIRTGPNEKLFF. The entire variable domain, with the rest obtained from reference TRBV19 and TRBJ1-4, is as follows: DGGITQSPKYLFRKEGQNVTLSCEQNLNHDAMYWYRQDPGQGLRLIYYSQIVNDFQKGDIAEGYSVSREKKESFPLTVTSAQKNPTAFYLCASSIRTGPNEKLFFGSGTQLSVL.

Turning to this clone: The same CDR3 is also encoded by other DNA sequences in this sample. This CDR3 reads CASSLGQGNSPLHF. In nucleotides, the CDR3 is TGCGCCAGCAGCCTGGGACAGGGAAATTCACCCCTCCACTTT. This chain uses TRBV4-1 with TRBJ1-6, with TRBD1 identical over 9 bases. The V and J ends lost 4 bases and 7 bases, in that order; junction bases with no gene match: 2. The CDR3 length is 14 residues. Germline assignment: CDR1 MGHRA and CDR2 YSYEKL.